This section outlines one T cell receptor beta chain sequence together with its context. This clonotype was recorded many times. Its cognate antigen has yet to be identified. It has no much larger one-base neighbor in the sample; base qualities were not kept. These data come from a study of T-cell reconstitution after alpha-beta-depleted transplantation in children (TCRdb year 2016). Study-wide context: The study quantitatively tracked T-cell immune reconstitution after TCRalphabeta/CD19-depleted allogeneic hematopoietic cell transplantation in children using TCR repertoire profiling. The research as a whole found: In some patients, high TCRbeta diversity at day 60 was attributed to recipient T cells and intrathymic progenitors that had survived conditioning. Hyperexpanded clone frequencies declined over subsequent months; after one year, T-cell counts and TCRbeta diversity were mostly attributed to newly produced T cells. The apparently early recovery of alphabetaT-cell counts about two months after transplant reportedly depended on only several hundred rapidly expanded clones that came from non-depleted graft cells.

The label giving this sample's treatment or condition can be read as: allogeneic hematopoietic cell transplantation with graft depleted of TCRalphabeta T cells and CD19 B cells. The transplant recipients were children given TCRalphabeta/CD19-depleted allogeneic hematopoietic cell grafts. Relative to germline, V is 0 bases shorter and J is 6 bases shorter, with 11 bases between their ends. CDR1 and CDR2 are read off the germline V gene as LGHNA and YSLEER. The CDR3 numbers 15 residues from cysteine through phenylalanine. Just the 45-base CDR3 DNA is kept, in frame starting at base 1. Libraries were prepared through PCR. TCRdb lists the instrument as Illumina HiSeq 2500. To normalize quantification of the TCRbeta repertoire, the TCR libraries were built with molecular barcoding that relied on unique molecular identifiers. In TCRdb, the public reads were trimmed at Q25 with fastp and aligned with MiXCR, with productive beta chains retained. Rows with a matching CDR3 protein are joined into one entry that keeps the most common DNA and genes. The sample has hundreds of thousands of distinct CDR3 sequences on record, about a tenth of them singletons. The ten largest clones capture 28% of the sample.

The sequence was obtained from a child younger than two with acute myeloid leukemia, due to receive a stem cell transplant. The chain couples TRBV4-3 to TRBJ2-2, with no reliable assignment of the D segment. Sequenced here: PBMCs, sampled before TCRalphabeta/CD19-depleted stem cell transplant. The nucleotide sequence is TGCGCCAGCAGCCAAGACCCAAGGCGCGCCGGGGAGCTGTTTTTT. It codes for CASSQDPRRAGELFF.